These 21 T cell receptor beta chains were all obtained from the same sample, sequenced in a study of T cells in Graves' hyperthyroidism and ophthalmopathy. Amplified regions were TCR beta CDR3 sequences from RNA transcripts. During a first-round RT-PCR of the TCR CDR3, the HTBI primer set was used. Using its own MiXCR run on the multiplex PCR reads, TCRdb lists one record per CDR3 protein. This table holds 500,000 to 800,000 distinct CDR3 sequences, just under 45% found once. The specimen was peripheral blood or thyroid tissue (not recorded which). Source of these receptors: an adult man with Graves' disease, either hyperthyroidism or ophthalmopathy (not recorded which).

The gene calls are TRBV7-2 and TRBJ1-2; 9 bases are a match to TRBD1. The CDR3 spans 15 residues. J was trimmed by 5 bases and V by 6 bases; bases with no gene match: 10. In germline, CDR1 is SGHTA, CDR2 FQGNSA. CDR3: CASRGTGGAGYGYTF. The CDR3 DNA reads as TGTGCCAGCAGGGGTACAGGGGGCGCGGGTTATGGCTACACCTTC.

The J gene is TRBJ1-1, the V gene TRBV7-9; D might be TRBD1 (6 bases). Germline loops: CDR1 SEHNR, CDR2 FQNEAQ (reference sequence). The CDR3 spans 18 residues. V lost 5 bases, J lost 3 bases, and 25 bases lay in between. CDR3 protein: CASSDHRDLGRLDTEAFF. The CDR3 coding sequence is TGTGCCAGCAGCGACCACAGGGATCTGGGCAGGCTTGACACTGAAGCTTTCTTT.

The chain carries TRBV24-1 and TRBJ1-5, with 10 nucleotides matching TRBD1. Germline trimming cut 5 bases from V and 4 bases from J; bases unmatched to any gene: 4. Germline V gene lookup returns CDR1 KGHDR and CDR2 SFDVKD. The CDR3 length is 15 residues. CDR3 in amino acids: CATSGQGQGNQPQHF. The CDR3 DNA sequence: TGTGCCACCAGTGGCCAGGGACAGGGGAATCAGCCCCAGCATTTT.

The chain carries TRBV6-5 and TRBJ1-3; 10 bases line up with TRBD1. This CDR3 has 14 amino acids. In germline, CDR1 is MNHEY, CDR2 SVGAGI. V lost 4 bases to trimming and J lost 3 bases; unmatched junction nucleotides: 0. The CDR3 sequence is CASSWDRGGNTIYF. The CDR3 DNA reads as TGTGCCAGCAGTTGGGACAGGGGTGGAAACACCATATATTTT.

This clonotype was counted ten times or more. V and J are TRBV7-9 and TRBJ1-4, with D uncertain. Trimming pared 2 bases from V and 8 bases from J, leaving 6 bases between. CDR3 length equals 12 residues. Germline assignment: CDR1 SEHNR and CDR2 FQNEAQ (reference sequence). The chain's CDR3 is CASSLIAEKLFF. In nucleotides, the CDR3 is TGTGCCAGCAGCTTAATAGCCGAAAAACTGTTTTTT.

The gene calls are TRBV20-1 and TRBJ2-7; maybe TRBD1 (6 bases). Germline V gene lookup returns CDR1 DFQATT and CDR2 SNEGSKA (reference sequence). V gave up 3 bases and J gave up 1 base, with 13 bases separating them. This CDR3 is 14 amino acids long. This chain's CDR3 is CSARGAHGSYEQYF. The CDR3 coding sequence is TGCAGTGCTAGGGGGGCACACGGATCCTACGAGCAGTACTTC.

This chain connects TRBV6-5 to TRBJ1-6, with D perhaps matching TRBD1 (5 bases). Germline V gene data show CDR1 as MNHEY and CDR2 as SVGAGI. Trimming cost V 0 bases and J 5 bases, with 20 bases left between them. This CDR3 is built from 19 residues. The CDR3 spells CASSYSKVSWGRNNSPLHF. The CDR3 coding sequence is TGTGCCAGCAGTTACTCGAAAGTGTCGTGGGGACGGAATAATTCACCCCTCCACTTT.

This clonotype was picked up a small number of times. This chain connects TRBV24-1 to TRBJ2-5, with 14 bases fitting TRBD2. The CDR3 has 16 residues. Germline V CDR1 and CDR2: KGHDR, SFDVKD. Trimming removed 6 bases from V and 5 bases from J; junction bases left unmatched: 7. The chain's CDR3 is CATSYRLAGGPETQYF. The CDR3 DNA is TGTGCCACCAGTTACAGACTAGCGGGGGGGCCGGAGACCCAGTACTTC.

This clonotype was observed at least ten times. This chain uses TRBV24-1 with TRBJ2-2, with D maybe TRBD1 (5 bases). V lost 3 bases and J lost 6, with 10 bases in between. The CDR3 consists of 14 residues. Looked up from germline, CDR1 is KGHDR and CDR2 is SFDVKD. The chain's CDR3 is CATSDTQGSGELFF. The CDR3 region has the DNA TGTGCCACCAGTGATACGCAGGGTTCCGGGGAGCTGTTTTTT.

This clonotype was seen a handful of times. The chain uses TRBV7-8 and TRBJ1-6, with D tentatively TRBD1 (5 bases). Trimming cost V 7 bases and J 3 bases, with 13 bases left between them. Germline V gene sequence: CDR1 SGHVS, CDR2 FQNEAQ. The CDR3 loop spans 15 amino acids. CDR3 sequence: CASTPWQGYNSPLHF. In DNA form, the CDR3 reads TGTGCCAGCACCCCGTGGCAGGGCTATAATTCACCCCTCCACTTT.

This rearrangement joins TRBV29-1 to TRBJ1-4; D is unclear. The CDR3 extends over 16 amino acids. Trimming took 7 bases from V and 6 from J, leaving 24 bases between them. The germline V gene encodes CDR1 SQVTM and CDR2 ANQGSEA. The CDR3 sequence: CSASSLAGTVDEKLFF. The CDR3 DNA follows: TGCAGCGCCAGCAGCTTGGCGGGCACGGTGGATGAAAAACTGTTTTTT.

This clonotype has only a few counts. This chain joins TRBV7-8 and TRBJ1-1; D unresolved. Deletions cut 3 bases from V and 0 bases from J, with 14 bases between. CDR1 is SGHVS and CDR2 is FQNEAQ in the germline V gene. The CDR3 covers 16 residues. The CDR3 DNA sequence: TGTGCCAGCAGCTTGTGGCAGGCTCACATGAACACTGAAGCTTTCTTT. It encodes CASSLWQAHMNTEAFF.

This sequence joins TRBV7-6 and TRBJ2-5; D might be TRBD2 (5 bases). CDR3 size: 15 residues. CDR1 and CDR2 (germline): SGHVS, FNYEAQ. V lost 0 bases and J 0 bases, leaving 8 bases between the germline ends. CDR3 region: CASSLAREDQETQYF. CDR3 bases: TGTGCCAGCAGCTTAGCGAGGGAAGACCAAGAGACCCAGTACTTC.

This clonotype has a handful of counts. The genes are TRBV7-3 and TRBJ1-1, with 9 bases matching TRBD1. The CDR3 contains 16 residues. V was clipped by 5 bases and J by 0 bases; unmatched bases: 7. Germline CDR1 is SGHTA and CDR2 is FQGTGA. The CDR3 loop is CASSHRDREVNTEAFF. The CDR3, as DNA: TGTGCCAGCAGCCACCGGGACAGGGAAGTGAACACTGAAGCTTTCTTT. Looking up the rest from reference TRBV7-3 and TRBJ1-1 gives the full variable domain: GAGVSQTPSNKVTEKGKYVELRCDPISGHTALYWYRQSLGQGPEFLIYFQGTGAADDSGLPNDRFFAVRPEGSVSTLKIQRTERGDSAVYLCASSHRDREVNTEAFFGQGTRLTVV.

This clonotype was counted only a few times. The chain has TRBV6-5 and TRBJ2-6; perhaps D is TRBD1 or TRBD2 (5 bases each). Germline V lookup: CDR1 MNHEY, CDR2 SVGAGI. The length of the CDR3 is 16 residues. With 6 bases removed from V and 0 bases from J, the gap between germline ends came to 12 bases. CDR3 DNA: TGTGCCAGCAGGAGGGGCAGGCACTCTGGGGCCAACGTCCTGACTTTC. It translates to CASRRGRHSGANVLTF.

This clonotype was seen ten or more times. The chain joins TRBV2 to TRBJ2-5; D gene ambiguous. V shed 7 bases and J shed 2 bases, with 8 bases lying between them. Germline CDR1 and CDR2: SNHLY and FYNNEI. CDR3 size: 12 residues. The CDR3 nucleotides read TGTGCCAGCAAGGCGTTTCAAGAGACCCAGTACTTC. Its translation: CASKAFQETQYF.

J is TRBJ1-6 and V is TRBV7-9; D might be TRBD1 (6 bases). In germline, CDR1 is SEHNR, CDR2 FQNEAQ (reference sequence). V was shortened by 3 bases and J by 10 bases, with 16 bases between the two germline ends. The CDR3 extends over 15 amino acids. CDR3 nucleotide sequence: TGTGCCAGCAGCTTTGTTCGGGGGGCTGGATCACCCCTCCACTTT. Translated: CASSFVRGAGSPLHF.

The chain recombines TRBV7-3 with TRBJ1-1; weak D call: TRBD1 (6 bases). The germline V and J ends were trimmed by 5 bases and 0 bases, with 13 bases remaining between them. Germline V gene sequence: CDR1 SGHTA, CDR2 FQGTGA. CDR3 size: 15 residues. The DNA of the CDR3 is TGTGCCAGCAGCGTCGGGGGGGCCATGAACACTGAAGCTTTCTTT. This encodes CASSVGGAMNTEAFF.

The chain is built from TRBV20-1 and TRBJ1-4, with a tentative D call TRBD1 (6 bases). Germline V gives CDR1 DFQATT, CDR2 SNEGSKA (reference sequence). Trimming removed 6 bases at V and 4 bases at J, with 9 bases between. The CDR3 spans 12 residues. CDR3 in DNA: TGCAGTGCCAGGGGATTTAATGAAAAACTGTTTTTT. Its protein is CSARGFNEKLFF.

The CDR3 sequence is CASSSPGQGLNTIYF. For the CDR3, the DNA is TGTGCCAGCAGTTCACCCGGACAGGGGTTAAACACCATATATTTT. The chain employs TRBV6-5 and TRBJ1-3, with 9 bases fitting TRBD1. This CDR3 spans 15 amino acids. The V segment lost 4 bases and the J segment 6 bases; nucleotides outside the gene matches: 7. CDR1 is MNHEY, CDR2 SVGAGI, per germline.

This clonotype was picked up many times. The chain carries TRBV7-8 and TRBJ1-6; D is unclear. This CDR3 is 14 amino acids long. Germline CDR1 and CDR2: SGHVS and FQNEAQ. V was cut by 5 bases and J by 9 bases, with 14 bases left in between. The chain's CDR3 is CASSQTGSPSPLHF. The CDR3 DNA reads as TGTGCCAGCAGCCAAACGGGTTCCCCTTCACCCCTCCACTTT.